One T cell receptor (beta chain) is described in this entry. Its antigen remains unidentified. No quality values exist for individual bases; no much larger clone is one base distant. The data are from a study of PD-L1 blockade in urothelial cancer (dated by TCRdb to the late 2010s). With respect to the entire study: Therapy was started around 2014 for all patients, and atezolizumab 1,200 mg was administered intravenously every 3 weeks. About 85% of the 29 patients were males with bladder-origin urothelial cancer, and about two thirds of the roughly 30 reported a prior smoking history. Patients had an ECOG performance status of 0 or 1 and had received between 0 and 3 prior chemotherapy regimens. Blood samples were analyzed at two time points: 3 weeks after treatment start (second dose) and 6 weeks after treatment start. Blood samples gave a median of roughly 150,000 T cells and tens of thousands of unique TCRs, with a median clonality of roughly 0.08. An exploratory multi-omic analysis was conducted of the somatic, immune and clinical correlates of response to PD-L1 blockade with atezolizumab in urothelial cancer. Pretreatment tumor samples and matched peripheral blood, collected serially before and after atezolizumab treatment, underwent TCR sequencing. Durable clinical benefit was defined as a progression-free survival longer than 6 months, and TCR features were additionally tested against progression-free survival and overall survival. In the same patients, whole exome sequencing and RNA sequencing of pretreatment tumors were performed in addition to TCR sequencing. Ten or so patients reached durable clinical benefit, while some 20 patients did not. Twenty-nine patients had pretreatment blood TCR-seq, some 24 had at least one posttreatment blood collection, and some 24 had tumor TCR-seq. Summary of the overall study and its limitations: Because the sample size was small (n ≈ 27) and many exploratory analyses were performed, the results are intended to be hypothesis-generating. Greater expansion of tumor-associated TCR clones in peripheral blood 3 weeks after the start of treatment was observed in patients with durable benefit (n of about 24, p = 0.022). A pretreatment peripheral blood TCR clonality below the median was linked to improved progression-free and overall survival.

According to the study, the label for this sample's time point signals: pretreatment peripheral blood. The cohort included 25 to 35 patients with locally advanced or metastatic urothelial carcinoma who were treated at Memorial Sloan Kettering on a trial protocol. Peripheral blood mononuclear cells were collected pretreatment and during treatment, with between 1 and 8 total time points obtained per patient. The Qiagen DNeasy Blood extraction kit was used to purify genomic DNA from total PBMCs and from tumor samples. PBMCs were collected pretreatment and during treatment, and were isolated and stored as previously described. Looking up the germline V gene yields CDR1 SGHTA and CDR2 FQGNSA. Measured from the cysteine to the phenylalanine, the CDR3 is 15 residues long. Here the CDR3 DNA is all that survives: 45 bases in frame from base 1. For this chain, trimming is 4 bases at the V end and 3 bases at the J end, and the number of junction bases without a gene match is 5.

Synthetic TCR analog templates were spiked into each PCR so that absolute template abundance could be estimated from read counts. The immunoSEQ assay used bias-controlled V and J gene primers to amplify TCRbeta CDR3 regions from genomic DNA. Sequencing of rearranged TCRbeta segments was performed at approximately 20X coverage. The original pipeline was this. Clustering was used to correct sequencing errors, and CDR3s were annotated against IMGT so that V, D and J genes could be assigned. Downstream analyses used only productive TCRbeta rearrangements and left out out-of-frame or stop-codon sequences. Clonality was computed as one minus Shannon entropy normalized by the log of the number of unique productive sequences. Clones differing between time points or between blood and tumor were identified using Fisher's exact test with Benjamini-Hochberg correction, with an adjusted p below 0.01 applied as the threshold. TCRdb mirrors the immuneACCESS table, restricted to in-frame sequences. Some clones are absent from its copies; in checked studies, under half trace to an unresolved V gene, and the reason for the others is unknown. The DNA was the basis for D and trimming; V, J and clone size are from that table. A total of about 63,000 clones appear in this sample, 75% to 85% of them only once. Of the sample, 4.5% to 6% falls within the top ten clones.

This specimen was PBMCs, taken around atezolizumab (anti-PD-L1) treatment. The chain was built from TRBV7-2 and TRBJ2-7; TRBD2 fits 11 bases in the junction. This TCR was recovered from a man in his 70s with urothelial cancer. This receptor has the CDR3 CASSSGLAGIYEQYF. The sequence in DNA is TGTGCCAGCAGCTCCGGACTAGCGGGCATCTACGAGCAGTACTTC.